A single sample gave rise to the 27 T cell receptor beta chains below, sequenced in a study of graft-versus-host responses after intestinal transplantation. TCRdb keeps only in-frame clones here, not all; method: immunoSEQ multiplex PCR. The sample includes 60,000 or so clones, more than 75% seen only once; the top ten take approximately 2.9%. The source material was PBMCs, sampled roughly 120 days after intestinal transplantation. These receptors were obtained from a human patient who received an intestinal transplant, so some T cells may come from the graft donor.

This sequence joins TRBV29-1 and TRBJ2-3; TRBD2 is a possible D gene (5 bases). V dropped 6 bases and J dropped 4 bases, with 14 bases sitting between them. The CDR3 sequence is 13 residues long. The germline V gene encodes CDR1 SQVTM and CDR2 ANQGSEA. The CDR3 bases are TGCAGCGTACCCCCGGGGAACTCAGATACGCAGTATTTT. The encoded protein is CSVPPGNSDTQYF.

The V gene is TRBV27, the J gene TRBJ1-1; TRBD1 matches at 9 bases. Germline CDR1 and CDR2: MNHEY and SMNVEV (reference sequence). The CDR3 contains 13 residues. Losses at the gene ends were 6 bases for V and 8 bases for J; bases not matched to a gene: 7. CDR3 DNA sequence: TGTGCCAGCAGCCCCCGGACAGGGGTGGAAGCTTTCTTT. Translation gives CASSPRTGVEAFF.

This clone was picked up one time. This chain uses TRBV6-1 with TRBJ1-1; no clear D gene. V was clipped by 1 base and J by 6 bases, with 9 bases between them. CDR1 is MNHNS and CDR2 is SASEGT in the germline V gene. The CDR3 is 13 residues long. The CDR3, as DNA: TGTGCCAGCAGTGAAGGGGCAGACGCTGAAGCTTTCTTT. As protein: CASSEGADAEAFF.

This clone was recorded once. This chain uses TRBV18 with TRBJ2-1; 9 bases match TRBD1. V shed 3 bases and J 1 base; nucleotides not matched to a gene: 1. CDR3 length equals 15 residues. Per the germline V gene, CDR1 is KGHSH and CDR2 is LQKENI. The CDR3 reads CASSPGQGSYNEQFF. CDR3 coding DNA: TGTGCCAGCTCACCGGGACAGGGTTCCTACAATGAGCAGTTCTTC.

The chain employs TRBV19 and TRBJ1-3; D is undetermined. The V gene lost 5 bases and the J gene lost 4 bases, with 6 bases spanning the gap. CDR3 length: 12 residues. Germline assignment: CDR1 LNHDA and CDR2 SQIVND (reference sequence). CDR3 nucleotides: TGTGCCAGTAGTTACAGCGGAAACACCATATATTTT. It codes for CASSYSGNTIYF.

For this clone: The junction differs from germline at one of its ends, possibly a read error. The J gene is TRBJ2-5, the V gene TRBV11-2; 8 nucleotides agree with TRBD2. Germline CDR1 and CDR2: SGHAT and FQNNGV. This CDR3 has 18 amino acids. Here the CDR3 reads CASSLDLSGRVIQEAQYF. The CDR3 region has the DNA TGTGCCAGCAGCTTAGATCTCTCCGGGAGGGTTATTCAAGAGGCCCAGTACTTC.

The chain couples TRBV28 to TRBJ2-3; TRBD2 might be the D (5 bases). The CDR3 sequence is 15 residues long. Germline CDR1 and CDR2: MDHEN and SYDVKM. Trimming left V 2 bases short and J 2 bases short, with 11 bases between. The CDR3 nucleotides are TGTGCCAGCAGTTTACGGGATAGGGCCACAGATACGCAGTATTTT. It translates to CASSLRDRATDTQYF.

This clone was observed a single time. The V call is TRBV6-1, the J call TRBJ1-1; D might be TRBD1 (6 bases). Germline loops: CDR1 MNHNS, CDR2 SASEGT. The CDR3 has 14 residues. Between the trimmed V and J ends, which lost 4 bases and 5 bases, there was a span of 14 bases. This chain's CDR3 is CASSAQGGLTEAFF. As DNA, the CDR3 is TGTGCCAGCAGTGCACAGGGTGGACTTACTGAAGCTTTCTTT.

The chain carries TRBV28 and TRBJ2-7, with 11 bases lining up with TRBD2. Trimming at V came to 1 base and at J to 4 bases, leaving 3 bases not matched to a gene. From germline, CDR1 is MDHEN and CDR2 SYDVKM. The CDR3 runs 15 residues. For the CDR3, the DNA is TGTGCCAGCAGTTTATCGCCTAGCGGGGGGTACGAGCAGTACTTC. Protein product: CASSLSPSGGYEQYF.

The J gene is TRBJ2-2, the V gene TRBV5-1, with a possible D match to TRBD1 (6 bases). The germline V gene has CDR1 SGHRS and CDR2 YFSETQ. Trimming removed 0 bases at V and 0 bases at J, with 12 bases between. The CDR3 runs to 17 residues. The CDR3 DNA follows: TGCGCCAGCAGCTTGGTCGGGACATCAGCGAACACCGGGGAGCTGTTTTTT. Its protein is CASSLVGTSANTGELFF.

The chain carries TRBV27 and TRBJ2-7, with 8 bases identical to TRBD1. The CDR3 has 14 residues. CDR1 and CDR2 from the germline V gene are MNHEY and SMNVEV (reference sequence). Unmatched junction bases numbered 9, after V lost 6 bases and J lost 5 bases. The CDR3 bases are TGTGCCAGCAGCGGACAGGGTACTGTAAACGAGCAGTACTTC. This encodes CASSGQGTVNEQYF.

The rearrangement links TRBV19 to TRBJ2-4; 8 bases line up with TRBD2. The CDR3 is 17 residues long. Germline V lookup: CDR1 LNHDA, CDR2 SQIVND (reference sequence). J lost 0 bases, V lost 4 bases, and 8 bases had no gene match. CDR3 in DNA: TGTGCCAGTAGTACCCGGCTAGCGGGCCTAGCCAAAAACATTCAGTACTTC. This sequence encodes CASSTRLAGLAKNIQYF.

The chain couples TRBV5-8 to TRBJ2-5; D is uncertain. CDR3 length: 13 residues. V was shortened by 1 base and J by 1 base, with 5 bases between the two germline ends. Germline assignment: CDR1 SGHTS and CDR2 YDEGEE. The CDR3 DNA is TGTGCCAGCAGCTTGTACATCCAAGAGACCCAGTACTTC. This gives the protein CASSLYIQETQYF.

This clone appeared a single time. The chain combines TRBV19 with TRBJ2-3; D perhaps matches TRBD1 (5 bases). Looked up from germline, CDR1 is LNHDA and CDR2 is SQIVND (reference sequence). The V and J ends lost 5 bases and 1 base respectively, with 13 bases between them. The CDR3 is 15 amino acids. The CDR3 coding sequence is TGTGCCAGTAGTTCCAGCCAGGGTGGCACAGATACGCAGTATTTT. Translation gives CASSSSQGGTDTQYF.

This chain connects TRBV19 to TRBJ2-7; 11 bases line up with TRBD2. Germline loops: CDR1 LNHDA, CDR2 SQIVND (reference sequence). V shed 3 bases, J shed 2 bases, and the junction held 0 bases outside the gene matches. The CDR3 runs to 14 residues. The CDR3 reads CASSMTSGTYEQYF. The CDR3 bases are TGTGCCAGTAGTATGACTAGCGGGACCTACGAGCAGTACTTC.

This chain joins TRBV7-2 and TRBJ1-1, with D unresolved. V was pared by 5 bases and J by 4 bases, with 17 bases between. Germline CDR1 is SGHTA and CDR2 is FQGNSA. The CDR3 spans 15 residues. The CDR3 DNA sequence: TGTGCCAGCAGCCAGAAAACACTACTACTCACTGAAGCTTTCTTT. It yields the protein CASSQKTLLLTEAFF.

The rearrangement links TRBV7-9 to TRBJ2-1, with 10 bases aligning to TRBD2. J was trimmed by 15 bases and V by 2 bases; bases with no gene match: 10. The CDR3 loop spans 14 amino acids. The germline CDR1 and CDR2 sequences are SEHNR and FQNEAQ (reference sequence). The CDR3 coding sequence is TGTGCCAGCAGCTTAAAAACTAGCGGGGCCCTGGGGTTCTTC. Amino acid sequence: CASSLKTSGALGFF.

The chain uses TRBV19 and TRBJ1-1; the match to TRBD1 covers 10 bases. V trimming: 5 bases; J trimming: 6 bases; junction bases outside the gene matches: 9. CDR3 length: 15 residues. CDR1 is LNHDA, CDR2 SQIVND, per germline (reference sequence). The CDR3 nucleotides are TGTGCCAGTAGTCCCAGGACAGGGGGGTACTCTGAAGCTTTCTTT. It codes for CASSPRTGGYSEAFF.

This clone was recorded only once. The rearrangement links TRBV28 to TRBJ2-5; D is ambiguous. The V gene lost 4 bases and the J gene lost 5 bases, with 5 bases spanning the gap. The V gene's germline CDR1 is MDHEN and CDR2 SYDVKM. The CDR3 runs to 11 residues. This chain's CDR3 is CASSSRETQYF. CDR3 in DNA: TGTGCCAGCAGTTCGCGGGAGACCCAGTACTTC.

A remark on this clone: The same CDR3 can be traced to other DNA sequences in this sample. DNA of the CDR3: TGTGCCAGCACCGGCCGCGGGACAGGGTCCTACGAGCAGTACTTC. This translates into CASTGRGTGSYEQYF. The chain links TRBV21-1 to TRBJ2-7; the table gives TRBD1 as D, unverified against the DNA. TRBV21-1 is marked as a pseudogene. The CDR3 contains 15 residues.

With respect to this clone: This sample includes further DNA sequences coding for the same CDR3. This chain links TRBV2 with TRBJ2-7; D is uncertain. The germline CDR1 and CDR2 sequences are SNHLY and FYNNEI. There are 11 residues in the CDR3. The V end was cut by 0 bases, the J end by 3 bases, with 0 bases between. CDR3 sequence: CASSEAYEQYF. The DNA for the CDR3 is TGTGCCAGCAGTGAAGCCTACGAGCAGTACTTC.

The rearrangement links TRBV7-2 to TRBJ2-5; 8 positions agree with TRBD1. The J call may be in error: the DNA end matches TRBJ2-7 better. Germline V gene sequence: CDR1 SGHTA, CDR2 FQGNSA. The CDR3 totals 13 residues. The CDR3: CASSRTGFYEQYF. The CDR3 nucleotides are TGTGCCAGCAGCAGGACAGGGTTCTACGAGCAGTACTTC.

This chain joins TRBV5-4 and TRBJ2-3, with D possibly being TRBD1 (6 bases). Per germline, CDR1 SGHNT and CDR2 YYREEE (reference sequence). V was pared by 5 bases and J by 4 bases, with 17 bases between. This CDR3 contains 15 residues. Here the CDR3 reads CASRDGRGSSDTQYF. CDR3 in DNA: TGTGCCAGCAGGGATGGCAGGGGTTCGTCAGATACGCAGTATTTT.

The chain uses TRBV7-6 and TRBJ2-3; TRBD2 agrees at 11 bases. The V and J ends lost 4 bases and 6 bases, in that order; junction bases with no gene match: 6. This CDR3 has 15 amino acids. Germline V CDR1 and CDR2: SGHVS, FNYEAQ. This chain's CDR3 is CASSYLAGGRDTQYF. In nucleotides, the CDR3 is TGTGCCAGCAGCTACTTAGCGGGGGGGCGGGATACGCAGTATTTT. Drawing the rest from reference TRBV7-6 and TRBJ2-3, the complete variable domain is GAGVSQSPRYKVTKRGQDVALRCDPISGHVSLYWYRQALGQGPEFLTYFNYEAQQDKSGLPNDRFSAERPEGSISTLTIQRTEQRDSAMYRCASSYLAGGRDTQYFGPGTRLTVL.

CDR3 sequence (DNA): TGCGCCAGCAGCCAAGAGGGACAGGGAACTGGAAACACCATATATTTT. Translation: CASSQEGQGTGNTIYF. The chain carries TRBV4-1 and TRBJ1-3, with TRBD1 matching over 9 bases. Germline assignment: CDR1 MGHRA and CDR2 YSYEKL. The CDR3 consists of 16 residues. The ends lost 0 bases at V and 2 bases at J; junction bases unmatched: 2.

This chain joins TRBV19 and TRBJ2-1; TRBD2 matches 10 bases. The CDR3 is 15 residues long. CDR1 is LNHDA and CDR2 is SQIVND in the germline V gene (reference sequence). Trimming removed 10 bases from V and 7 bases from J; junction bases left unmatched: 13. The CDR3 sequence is CANLFPSGRDNEQFF. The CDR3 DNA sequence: TGTGCCAACCTTTTTCCCAGCGGGAGGGATAATGAGCAGTTCTTC.

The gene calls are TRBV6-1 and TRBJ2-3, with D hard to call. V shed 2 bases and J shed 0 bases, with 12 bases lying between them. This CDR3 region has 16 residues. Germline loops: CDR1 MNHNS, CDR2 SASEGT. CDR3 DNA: TGTGCCAGCAGTGAATCACTCTCATCTAGCACAGATACGCAGTATTTT. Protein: CASSESLSSSTDTQYF.